What follows are 29 T cell receptor beta chains derived from one specimen sequenced in a study of technical replicates of blood from several donors. Only in-frame clones appear in the TCRdb table, and some are missing; sequencing was by immunoSEQ multiplex PCR. The sample shows about 81,000 clones, approximately 78% of them seen only once. Sequencing was done on a sample of PBMCs. The source of these receptors is a human donor in good health. Some clones in this sample may be carry-over from other donors' samples.

The chain carries TRBV2 and TRBJ1-4, with TRBD1 matching 7 bases. Germline V gene sequence: CDR1 SNHLY, CDR2 FYNNEI. V lost 9 bases to trimming and J lost 8 bases; unmatched junction nucleotides: 3. CDR3 size: 11 residues. The CDR3, as DNA: TGTGCCAGTAGGGACAGCGAAAAACTGTTTTTT. It yields the protein CASRDSEKLFF. Supplemented by reference TRBV2 and TRBJ1-4, the full variable domain reads EPEVTQTPSHQVTQMGQEVILRCVPISNHLYFYWYRQILGQKVEFLVSFYNNEISEKSEIFDDQFSVERPDGSNFTLKIRSTKLEDSAMYFCASRDSEKLFFGSGTQLSVL.

This clone occurred once. The V call is TRBV7-9, the J call TRBJ1-5, with a tentative D call TRBD1 (6 bases). The germline V gene encodes CDR1 SEHNR and CDR2 FQNEAQ (reference sequence). The CDR3 is 12 residues long. V lost 9 bases and J 3 bases, leaving 9 bases between the germline ends. In nucleotides, the CDR3 is TGTGCCAGTACAGGGCCCAATCAGCCCCAGCATTTT. Translation gives CASTGPNQPQHF.

The chain joins TRBV28 to TRBJ1-2, with D perhaps matching TRBD1 (5 bases). The V end was cut by 3 bases, the J end by 1 base, with 9 bases between. CDR3 length equals 14 residues. CDR1 and CDR2 (germline): MDHEN, SYDVKM. CDR3 sequence (DNA): TGTGCCAGCAGTTTGCCCGGGGGTAACTATGGCTACACCTTC. Translating gives CASSLPGGNYGYTF.

This chain uses TRBV7-3 with TRBJ2-5, with no clear D. This CDR3 is 13 amino acids long. The V gene lost 5 bases and the J gene lost 1 base, with 8 bases spanning the gap. Germline lookup yields CDR1 SGHTA and CDR2 FQGTGA. CDR3 residues: CASSMGVQETQYF. The CDR3, as DNA: TGTGCCAGCAGCATGGGCGTCCAAGAGACCCAGTACTTC.

The chain employs TRBV15 and TRBJ2-7; possible D gene TRBD2, 6 bases. V was cut by 0 bases and J by 3 bases, with 12 bases left in between. The CDR3 is 15 residues long. Germline values: CDR1 LNHNV, CDR2 YYDKDF (reference sequence). The CDR3, as DNA: TGTGCCACCAGCAGAGATGGGGGTAGCGGCTACGAGCAGTACTTC. It is translated as CATSRDGGSGYEQYF.

This rearrangement joins TRBV6-5 to TRBJ2-5; D is ambiguous. The germline V and J ends were trimmed by 4 bases and 4 bases, with 10 bases remaining between them. The CDR3 contains 13 residues. Germline CDR1 is MNHEY and CDR2 is SVGAGI. The CDR3 loop is CASSSYRVETQYF. The CDR3 DNA sequence: TGTGCCAGCAGTTCCTACCGAGTAGAGACCCAGTACTTC.

The chain joins TRBV4-2 to TRBJ2-7, with a possible D match to TRBD1 (6 bases). The V end was cut by 1 base, the J end by 7 bases, with 14 bases between. Germline V CDR1 and CDR2: LGHNA, YNFKEQ. CDR3 length equals 14 residues. The CDR3 is CASSQGLAGEEQYF. The CDR3 DNA follows: TGTGCCAGCAGCCAAGGGTTGGCAGGGGAAGAGCAGTACTTC.

This clone was observed a single time. V gene TRBV30 combines with J gene TRBJ1-4; D is ambiguous. CDR1 and CDR2 (germline): GTSNPN, SVGIG (reference sequence). Trimming removed 1 base from V and 1 base from J, with 10 bases in between. The CDR3 consists of 15 residues. CDR3 DNA: TGTGCCTGGAGTGCGATACTTGAAACTAATGAAAAACTGTTTTTT. Amino acids: CAWSAILETNEKLFF.

The chain carries TRBV19 and TRBJ1-6; D possibly corresponds to TRBD1 (6 bases). This CDR3 spans 13 amino acids. V lost 4 bases and J lost 8, with 9 bases in between. Germline CDR1 LNHDA, CDR2 SQIVND (reference sequence). The CDR3 is CASSTGQYSPLHF. For the CDR3, the DNA is TGTGCCAGTAGTACAGGACAGTATTCACCCCTCCACTTT.

The CDR3: CASSARPSPYEQYF. The CDR3, as DNA: TGTGCCAGCAGTGCCAGGCCGAGCCCCTACGAGCAGTACTTC. The chain couples TRBV6-5 to TRBJ2-7; D is undetermined. The V end lost 5 bases, the J end lost 2 bases, and 13 bases lay between the germline ends. The germline CDR1 and CDR2 sequences are MNHEY and SVGAGI. The CDR3 loop spans 14 amino acids.

This clone appeared a few times. The rearrangement uses TRBV30 and TRBJ1-1; possible D gene TRBD1, 5 bases. The ends were cut back, 0 bases at V and 4 bases at J, with 12 bases in the middle. Germline V lookup: CDR1 GTSNPN, CDR2 SVGIG (reference sequence). There are 14 residues in the CDR3. Written as DNA, the CDR3 is TGTGCCTGGAGTGTAGGCCAGGGAGGCACTGAAGCTTTCTTT. Its translation: CAWSVGQGGTEAFF.

The CDR3 protein is CASSYTGGRGQETQYF. The CDR3 nucleotides are TGTGCCAGCAGCTACACAGGGGGCAGAGGTCAAGAGACCCAGTACTTC. The rearrangement links TRBV7-9 to TRBJ2-5, with 9 nucleotides matching TRBD1. Per the germline V gene, CDR1 is SEHNR and CDR2 is FQNEAQ (reference sequence). Germline trimming cut 4 bases from V and 2 bases from J; bases unmatched to any gene: 8. The CDR3 has 16 amino acids.

The CDR3 loop reads CASSPPGTGGENEAFF. The CDR3, as DNA: TGTGCCAGCAGCCCCCCCGGGACAGGGGGCGAGAATGAAGCTTTCTTT. The rearrangement uses TRBV7-9 and TRBJ1-1, with 12 positions matching TRBD1. Germline assignment: CDR1 SEHNR and CDR2 FQNEAQ (reference sequence). Trimming took 5 bases from V and 7 from J; bases not matched to a gene: 11. The CDR3 has 16 amino acids.

The J gene is TRBJ2-5, the V gene TRBV29-1, with TRBD1 identical over 7 bases. TRBJ2-7 matches the DNA end more closely, so the J call is doubtful. The CDR3 runs 13 residues. Germline values: CDR1 SQVTM, CDR2 ANQGSEA. The DNA for the CDR3 is TGCAGCGTTTGGGGTCAGGGGGCCTACGAGCAGTACTTC. Translated, it gives CSVWGQGAYEQYF.

This clone is medium-sized in the sample. This chain joins TRBV25-1 and TRBJ1-1; no reliable D call. Trimming cost V 2 bases and J 1 base, with 8 bases left between them. The germline V gene encodes CDR1 MGHDK and CDR2 SYGVNS. The CDR3 covers 14 residues. The CDR3 bases are TGTGCCAGCAGTGAAGGGCACGAGAACACTGAAGCTTTCTTT. Amino acid sequence: CASSEGHENTEAFF.

This chain connects TRBV10-3 to TRBJ2-7; D unclear. In germline, CDR1 is ENHRY, CDR2 SYGVKD. V dropped 3 bases and J dropped 6 bases, with 12 bases sitting between them. CDR3 size: 13 residues. CDR3 sequence (DNA): TGTGCCATCAGTGACCCCCGAGCGCCCGAGCAGTACTTC. Protein sequence: CAISDPRAPEQYF.

This chain links TRBV4-1 with TRBJ2-7; 8 positions agree with TRBD2. Germline CDR1 MGHRA, CDR2 YSYEKL. Trimming took 1 base from V and 2 from J; bases not matched to a gene: 4. The CDR3 has 15 amino acids. For the CDR3, the DNA is TGCGCCAGCAGCCAAGGCCTAGCGGGCGCCTACGAGCAGTACTTC. Translated: CASSQGLAGAYEQYF.

This sequence joins TRBV30 and TRBJ1-4; TRBD1 is a possible D gene (5 bases). The germline V and J ends were trimmed by 0 bases and 6 bases, with 11 bases remaining between them. Germline V gene data show CDR1 as GTSNPN and CDR2 as SVGIG (reference sequence). The CDR3 has 14 amino acids. The CDR3 protein is CAWSVGGGDEKLFF. In DNA, the CDR3 is TGTGCCTGGAGTGTGGGGGGAGGGGATGAAAAACTGTTTTTT. Full variable domain (outside the CDR3, taken from reference TRBV30 and TRBJ1-4): SQTIHQWPATLVQPVGSPLSLECTVEGTSNPNLYWYRQAAGRGLQLLFYSVGIGQISSEVPQNLSASRPQDRQFILSSKKLLLSDSGFYLCAWSVGGGDEKLFFGSGTQLSVL.

This clone was observed a few times. The gene calls are TRBV2 and TRBJ1-1, with TRBD1 identical over 7 bases. Germline V CDR1 and CDR2: SNHLY, FYNNEI. This CDR3 is built from 12 residues. V shed 3 bases and J 10 bases; nucleotides not matched to a gene: 5. CDR3 sequence (DNA): TGTGCCAGCAGTGAGTGGGACAGTCGAGCTTTCTTT. It yields the protein CASSEWDSRAFF.

This rearrangement joins TRBV27 to TRBJ1-6, with D perhaps matching TRBD1 (5 bases). Germline loops: CDR1 MNHEY, CDR2 SMNVEV (reference sequence). This CDR3 has 13 amino acids. The germline V and J ends were trimmed by 5 bases and 7 bases, with 9 bases remaining between them. In DNA form, the CDR3 reads TGTGCCAGCAGTACTCGACAGAATTCACCCCTCCACTTT. Translated: CASSTRQNSPLHF.

The chain carries TRBV7-2 and TRBJ1-6, with D unresolved. The V gene lost 6 bases and the J gene lost 7 bases, with 16 bases spanning the gap. The CDR3 spans 15 residues. CDR1 is SGHTA, CDR2 FQGNSA, per germline. In nucleotides, the CDR3 is TGTGCCAGCAGGGGAGGTGGCAGCTCCAATTCACCCCTCCACTTT. This encodes CASRGGGSSNSPLHF.

The rearrangement uses TRBV10-3 and TRBJ1-1; possibly TRBD1 for D (6 bases). Germline V lookup: CDR1 ENHRY, CDR2 SYGVKD. V shed 6 bases and J shed 5 bases, with 16 bases lying between them. The CDR3 runs 14 residues. Here the CDR3 DNA reads TGTGCCATCAGATCACAGGGTGACGGGACTGAAGCTTTCTTT. Its protein product is CAIRSQGDGTEAFF.

There are a few counts of this clone. The V gene is TRBV29-1, the J gene TRBJ1-2; 10 bases line up with TRBD1. V shed 4 bases and J 7 bases; nucleotides not matched to a gene: 0. The CDR3 contains 11 residues. Germline CDR1 reads SQVTM; CDR2 reads ANQGSEA. CDR3 nucleotide sequence: TGCAGCGTTGGGACAGGGGGTGGCTACACCTTC. Translation gives CSVGTGGGYTF.

This clone has at least ten counts. DNA for the CDR3: TGCGCCAGCAGCCAAGATCTATTTGACAGGGGCCGCGACTACACCTTC. It specifies CASSQDLFDRGRDYTF. The chain has TRBV4-3 and TRBJ1-2, with 8 positions matching TRBD1. With 0 bases clipped from V and 10 bases from J, the junction kept 13 bases outside the gene matches. Germline assignment: CDR1 LGHNA and CDR2 YSLEER. The CDR3 covers 16 residues.

This clone was counted at least ten times. The chain links TRBV9 to TRBJ2-5; D ambiguous. CDR1 and CDR2 (germline): SGDLS, YYNGEE. The CDR3 totals 14 residues. V was cut by 0 bases and J by 2 bases, with 8 bases left in between. In DNA form, the CDR3 reads TGTGCCAGCAGCGTAGGGAGTCAGCAAGAGACCCAGTACTTC. Residues: CASSVGSQQETQYF.

The V and J genes are TRBV29-1 and TRBJ2-1; 9 nucleotides align to TRBD1. This CDR3 contains 13 residues. The V gene end was trimmed by 5 bases and the J gene end by 4 bases; junction bases not matched to a gene: 3. Germline CDR1 and CDR2: SQVTM and ANQGSEA. In nucleotides, the CDR3 is TGCAGCGTTCAGGGACAGGGATACAATGAGCAGTTCTTC. Amino acid sequence: CSVQGQGYNEQFF.

The CDR3, as DNA: TGCGCCAGCAGATCTTACAGGGCCAATGAGCAGTTCTTC. Residues: CASRSYRANEQFF. The gene calls are TRBV4-1 and TRBJ2-1; tentatively, D is TRBD1 (6 bases). The CDR3 runs 13 residues. Trimming stripped 6 bases from V and 6 bases from J, with 12 bases between. Germline loops: CDR1 MGHRA, CDR2 YSYEKL.

The chain carries TRBV30 and TRBJ2-7; 8 bases align to TRBD2. Losses at the gene ends were 5 bases for V and 3 bases for J; bases not matched to a gene: 3. Per germline, CDR1 GTSNPN and CDR2 SVGIG (reference sequence). The CDR3 contains 12 residues. CDR3 bases: TGTGCCTGGGGACTAGCTGGCTACGAGCAGTACTTC. It specifies CAWGLAGYEQYF.

This chain connects TRBV11-1 to TRBJ2-7; D is possibly TRBD1 (6 bases). The CDR3 covers 13 residues. The germline CDR1 and CDR2 sequences are SGHAT and FQDESV (reference sequence). V lost 4 bases and J lost 4, with 11 bases in between. This CDR3 reads CASSSLGAYEQYF. Here the CDR3 DNA reads TGTGCCAGCAGCTCTCTGGGGGCGTACGAGCAGTACTTC.